This T cell receptor (beta chain) was sequenced during a study of shared clonotypes between healthy human individuals. The table came from immunoSEQ multiplex PCR; TCRdb's copy has only in-frame clones and leaves some out. The table shows more than 850,000 clones, with 75% to 85% occurring only once. The CDR3 has 14 amino acids. Trimming stripped 2 bases from V and 1 base from J, with 8 bases between. The germline CDR1 and CDR2 sequences are MGHRA and YSYEKL. The sample was memory CD4+ T cells from PBMCs. As to subset: CD45RA-negative fraction. The chain has TRBV4-1 and TRBJ1-1; no firm D call. The TCR comes from a man aged 18 to 29 in good health. Some clones in this sample may be carry-over from other donors' samples. CDR3 sequence reads: CASSQPTRNTEAFF. The CDR3 DNA reads TGCGCCAGCAGCCAACCGACTAGGAACACTGAAGCTTTCTTT.